The 12 T cell receptor beta chains below all came from one sample that was sequenced in a study of T cells in Graves' hyperthyroidism and ophthalmopathy. RNA transcripts gave rise to amplified TCR beta CDR3 regions. In the first-round RT-PCR of the TCR CDR3, the HTBI primer set was used. TCRdb independently ran MiXCR on the multiplex PCR reads; one entry per CDR3 protein. The sample includes 470,000 or so distinct CDR3 sequences, less than 25% of them seen just once. Material: blood. These TCRs come from a young man with Graves' hyperthyroidism.

This clonotype has only a few counts. J is TRBJ2-3 and V is TRBV15; D not certain. The V end lost 3 bases, the J end lost 4 bases, and 11 bases lay between the germline ends. The CDR3 has 14 amino acids. The germline V gene has CDR1 LNHNV and CDR2 YYDKDF (reference sequence). CDR3 loop: CATSRFREADTQYF. CDR3 in DNA: TGTGCCACCAGCAGGTTCCGCGAGGCAGATACGCAGTATTTT. The full variable domain, completed using reference TRBV15 and TRBJ2-3, is DAMVIQNPRYQVTQFGKPVTLSCSQTLNHNVMYWYQQKSSQAPKLLFHYYDKDFNNEADTPDNFQSRRPNTSFCFLDIRSPGLGDTAMYLCATSRFREADTQYFGPGTRLTVL.

The table lists this clonotype with many counts. The V gene is TRBV6-1, the J gene TRBJ1-1; no clear D. V was trimmed by 3 bases and J by 0 bases, leaving 8 bases between them. This CDR3 spans 14 amino acids. Germline V CDR1 and CDR2: MNHNS, SASEGT. As DNA, the CDR3 is TGTGCCAGCAGTGAGAGGGTCTTGAACACTGAAGCTTTCTTT. This encodes CASSERVLNTEAFF.

This clonotype has at least ten counts. The CDR3 reads CATSREQGAYEQYF. CDR3 bases: TGTGCCACCAGCAGAGAGCAGGGGGCGTACGAGCAGTACTTC. The rearrangement links TRBV15 to TRBJ2-7, with 8 bases matching TRBD1. The CDR3 runs 14 residues. J gave up 4 bases and V 0 bases, and 2 bases lay outside the gene matches. Germline V gene lookup returns CDR1 LNHNV and CDR2 YYDKDF (reference sequence).

In its sample, this clonotype was seen a few times. The chain carries TRBV6-5 and TRBJ2-5; D possibly matches TRBD1 or TRBD2 (5 bases each). The V gene lost 2 bases and the J gene lost 3 bases, with 10 bases spanning the gap. The length of the CDR3 is 14 residues. CDR1 MNHEY and CDR2 SVGAGI come from the germline V gene. CDR3 in amino acids: CASSYGGEKETQYF. The DNA for the CDR3 is TGTGCCAGCAGTTACGGGGGAGAGAAAGAGACCCAGTACTTC.

This clonotype was picked up many times. The chain uses TRBV6-5 and TRBJ2-5; 7 bases line up with TRBD2. Looked up from germline, CDR1 is MNHEY and CDR2 is SVGAGI. The CDR3 is 14 amino acids. Trimming removed 5 bases from V and 4 bases from J; junction bases left unmatched: 7. In DNA, the CDR3 is TGTGCCAGCAGTCCCGGGACTACTGTAGAGACCCAGTACTTC. This codes for CASSPGTTVETQYF.

This clonotype was counted only a few times. The chain employs TRBV6-2 or TRBV6-3 and TRBJ2-7; D might be TRBD1 (6 bases). Per the germline V gene, CDR1 is MNHEY and CDR2 is SVGEGT. Trimming shortened V by 6 bases and J by 5 bases, and 29 bases separated the two germline ends. The CDR3 spans 18 residues. The CDR3 loop reads CASRTGHDRLVGEHEQYF. The DNA of the CDR3 is TGTGCCAGCAGAACCGGGCATGACAGGCTGGTAGGGGAACACGAGCAGTACTTC.

This chain connects TRBV5-1 to TRBJ2-5; D may be TRBD1 (5 bases). Per the germline V gene, CDR1 is SGHRS and CDR2 is YFSETQ. The V and J ends lost 0 bases and 5 bases respectively, with 11 bases between them. The CDR3 loop spans 14 amino acids. The CDR3 DNA follows: TGCGCCAGCAGCTTGGAGGCAGGGTGGGAGACCCAGTACTTC. It yields the protein CASSLEAGWETQYF.

Only a few counts were recorded for this clonotype. The J gene is TRBJ2-4, the V gene TRBV7-2; no definite D call. The CDR3 totals 17 residues. Germline CDR1 and CDR2: SGHTA and FQGNSA. The V gene lost 1 base and the J gene lost 0 bases, with 13 bases spanning the gap. In DNA form, the CDR3 reads TGTGCCAGCAGCTTAGTCCTCCAGGCCCTAGCCAAAAACATTCAGTACTTC. Translating it yields CASSLVLQALAKNIQYF.

This clonotype was counted only a few times. This rearrangement joins TRBV5-1 to TRBJ2-7, with 7 bases identical to TRBD1. The CDR3 runs 12 residues. Germline V CDR1 and CDR2: SGHRS, YFSETQ. With V trimmed by 0 bases and J by 9 bases, 3 bases remained unmatched. The CDR3 here is CASSLGQGWQYF. The CDR3 bases are TGCGCCAGCAGCTTGGGACAGGGCTGGCAGTACTTC.

This clonotype appeared many times. The rearrangement links TRBV20-1 to TRBJ1-2; TRBD1 aligns across 9 bases. Germline values: CDR1 DFQATT, CDR2 SNEGSKA (reference sequence). Trimming took 1 base from V and 7 from J; bases not matched to a gene: 7. The CDR3 runs to 14 residues. In nucleotides, the CDR3 is TGCAGTGCTAGAGTCGGGACAGGGTTTGGTGGCTACACCTTC. It codes for CSARVGTGFGGYTF.

This clonotype has ten or more counts. This sequence joins TRBV27 and TRBJ1-2; 8 positions agree with TRBD1. Germline lookup yields CDR1 MNHEY and CDR2 SMNVEV (reference sequence). The V segment lost 1 base and the J segment 4 bases; nucleotides outside the gene matches: 2. This CDR3 comprises 14 residues. The CDR3 protein is CASSLFQGAYGYTF. CDR3 DNA sequence: TGTGCCAGCAGTTTATTCCAGGGGGCCTATGGCTACACCTTC.

The table lists this clonotype with many counts. This chain uses TRBV11-2 with TRBJ1-3, with 7 nucleotides matching TRBD1. This CDR3 is 18 amino acids long. From germline, CDR1 is SGHAT and CDR2 FQNNGV. V lost 5 bases and J lost 0; bases outside the gene matches: 13. The CDR3 bases are TGTGCCAGCAGCCGACCCCGACAGGGTTCCTCCTCTGGAAACACCATATATTTT. Its translation: CASSRPRQGSSSGNTIYF.